This TCR beta chain was recovered during a study of blood T cell repertoires in COVID-19. Background on the study: The United States, Italy and Spain supplied acute and convalescent COVID-19 samples. T cells, B-cell-depleted T cells, or PBMCs provided the cDNA or gDNA that served as material.

Followed over time, Seattle patients had been enrolled while infection was active. Libraries were prepared by immunoSEQ multiplex PCR; TCRdb keeps only in-frame clonotypes and omits some of them. The repertoire holds approximately 500,000 clones, with about 89% as singletons. The CDR3 extends over 14 amino acids. CDR1 is SGHDT and CDR2 is YYEEEE in the germline V gene. Trimming left V 5 bases short and J 8 bases short, with 19 bases between. The sequence came from a woman between 50 and 59 years old with COVID-19, enrolled during active disease. Sequencing used peripheral blood. The chain is built from TRBV5-6 and TRBJ1-2, with no clear D. The CDR3 spells CASRAGFGKLGYTF. The CDR3 coding sequence is TGTGCCAGCAGGGCGGGGTTCGGGAAACTAGGCTACACCTTC.